This section outlines one T cell receptor (beta chain) sequence together with its context. Its target is not known. This specimen comes from a study of cytomegalovirus exposure and HLA in healthy donors. Study-level information: Early released data comprised around 80 million unique TCRs from HLA-typed donors.

Study-level results: V- and J-gene trimming in TCR beta was tied to a missense DCLRE1C variant by an analysis performed later. An analysis that came later showed most CMV-associated TCR beta chains appearing HLA-restricted.

The study ran its PCR with 60 Vbeta and 13 Jbeta primers. Here immunoSEQ multiplex PCR was the method, and the copy in TCRdb shows in-frame clones only, minus some. The sample lists under 150,000 clones, approximately 82% occurring once. The sequence was obtained from a man aged 25-45 years in good health and CMV-seropositive. Sequenced input: PBMCs.

CDR3 loop: CASSEGGAQPQHF. The CDR3 DNA follows: TGTGCCAGCAGTGAAGGTGGAGCGCAGCCCCAGCATTTT. The chain uses TRBV2 and TRBJ1-5; D remains ambiguous. The V gene's germline CDR1 is SNHLY and CDR2 FYNNEI. The ends were cut back, 1 base at V and 7 bases at J, with 8 bases in the middle. This CDR3 is 13 amino acids long.